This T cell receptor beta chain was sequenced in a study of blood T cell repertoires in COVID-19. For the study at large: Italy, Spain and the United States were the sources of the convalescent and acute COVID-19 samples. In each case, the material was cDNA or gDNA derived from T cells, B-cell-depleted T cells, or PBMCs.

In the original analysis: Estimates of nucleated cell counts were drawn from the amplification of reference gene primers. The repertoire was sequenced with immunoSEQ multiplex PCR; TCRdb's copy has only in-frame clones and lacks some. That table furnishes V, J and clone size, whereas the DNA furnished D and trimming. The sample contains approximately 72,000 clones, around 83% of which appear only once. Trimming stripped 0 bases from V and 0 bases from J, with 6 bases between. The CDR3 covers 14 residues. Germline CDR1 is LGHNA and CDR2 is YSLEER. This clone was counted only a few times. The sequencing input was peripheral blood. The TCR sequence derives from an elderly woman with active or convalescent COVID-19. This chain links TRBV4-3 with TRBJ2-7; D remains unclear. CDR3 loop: CASSQDHNSYEQYF. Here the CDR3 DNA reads TGCGCCAGCAGCCAAGACCACAACTCCTACGAGCAGTACTTC.